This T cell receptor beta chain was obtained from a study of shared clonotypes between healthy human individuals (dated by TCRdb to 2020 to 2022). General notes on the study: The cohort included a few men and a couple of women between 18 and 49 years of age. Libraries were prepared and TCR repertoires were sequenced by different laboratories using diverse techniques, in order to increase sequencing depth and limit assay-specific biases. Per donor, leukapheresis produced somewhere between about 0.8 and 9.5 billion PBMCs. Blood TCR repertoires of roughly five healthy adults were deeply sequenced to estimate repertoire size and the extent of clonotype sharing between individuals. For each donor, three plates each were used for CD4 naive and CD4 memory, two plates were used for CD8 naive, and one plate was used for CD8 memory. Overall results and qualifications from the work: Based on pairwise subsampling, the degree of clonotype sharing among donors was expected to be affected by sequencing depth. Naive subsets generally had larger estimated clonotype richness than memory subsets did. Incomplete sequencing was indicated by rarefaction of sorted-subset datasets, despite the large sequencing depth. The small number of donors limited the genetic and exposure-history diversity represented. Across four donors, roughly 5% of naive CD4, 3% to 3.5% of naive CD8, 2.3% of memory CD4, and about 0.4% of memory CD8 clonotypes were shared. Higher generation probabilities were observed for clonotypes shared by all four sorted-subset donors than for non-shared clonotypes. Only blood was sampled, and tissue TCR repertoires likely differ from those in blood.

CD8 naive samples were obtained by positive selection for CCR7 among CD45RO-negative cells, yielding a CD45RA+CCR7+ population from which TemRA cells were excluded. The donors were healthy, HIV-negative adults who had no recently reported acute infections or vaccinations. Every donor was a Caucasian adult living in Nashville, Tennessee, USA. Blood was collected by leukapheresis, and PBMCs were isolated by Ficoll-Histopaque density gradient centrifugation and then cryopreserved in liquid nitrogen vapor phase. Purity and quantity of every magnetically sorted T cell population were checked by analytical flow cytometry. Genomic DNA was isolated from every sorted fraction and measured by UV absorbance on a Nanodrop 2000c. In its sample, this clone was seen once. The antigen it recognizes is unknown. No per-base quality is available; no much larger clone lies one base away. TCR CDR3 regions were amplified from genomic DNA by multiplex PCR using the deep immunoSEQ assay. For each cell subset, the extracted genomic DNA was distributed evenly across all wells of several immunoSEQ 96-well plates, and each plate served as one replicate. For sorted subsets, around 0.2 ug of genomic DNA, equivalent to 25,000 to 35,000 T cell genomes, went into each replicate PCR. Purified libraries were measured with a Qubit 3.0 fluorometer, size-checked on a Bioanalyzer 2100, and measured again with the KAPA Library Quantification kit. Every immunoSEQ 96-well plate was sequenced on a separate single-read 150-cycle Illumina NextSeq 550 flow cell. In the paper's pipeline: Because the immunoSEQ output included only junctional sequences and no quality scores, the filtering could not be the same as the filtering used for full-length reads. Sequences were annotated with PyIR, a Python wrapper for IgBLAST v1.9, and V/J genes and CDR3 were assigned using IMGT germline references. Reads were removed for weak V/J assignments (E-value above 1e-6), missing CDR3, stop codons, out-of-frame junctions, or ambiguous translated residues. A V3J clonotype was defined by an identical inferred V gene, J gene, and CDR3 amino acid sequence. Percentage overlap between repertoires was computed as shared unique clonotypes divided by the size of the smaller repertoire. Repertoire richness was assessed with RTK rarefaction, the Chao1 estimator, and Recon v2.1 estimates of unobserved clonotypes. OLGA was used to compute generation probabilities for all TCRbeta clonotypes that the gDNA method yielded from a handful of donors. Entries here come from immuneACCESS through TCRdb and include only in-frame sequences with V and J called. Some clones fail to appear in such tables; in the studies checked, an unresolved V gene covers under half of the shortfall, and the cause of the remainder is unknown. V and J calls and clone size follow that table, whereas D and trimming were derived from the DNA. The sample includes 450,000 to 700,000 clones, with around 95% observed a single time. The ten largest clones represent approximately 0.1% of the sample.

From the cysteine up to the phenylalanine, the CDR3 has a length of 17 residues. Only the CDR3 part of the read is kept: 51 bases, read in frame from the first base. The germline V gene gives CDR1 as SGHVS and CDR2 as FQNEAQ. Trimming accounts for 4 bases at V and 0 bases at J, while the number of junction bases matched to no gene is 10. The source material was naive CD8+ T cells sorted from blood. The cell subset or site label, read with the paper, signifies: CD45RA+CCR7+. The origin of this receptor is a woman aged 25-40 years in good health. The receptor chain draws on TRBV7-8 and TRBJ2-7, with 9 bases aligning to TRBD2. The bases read TGTGCCAGCAGCTGGAGATTAGCGGGAGATGGCTCCTACGAGCAGTACTTC. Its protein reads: CASSWRLAGDGSYEQYF.